This TCR beta chain appears in the sequencing data of a study of blood T cell repertoires in COVID-19. Study-level background: The analysed material was cDNA or gDNA that came from T cells, B-cell-depleted T cells, or PBMCs.

V lost 9 bases and J lost 3; bases outside the gene matches: 6. Looked up from germline, CDR1 is LGHNT and CDR2 is FRNRAP. The CDR3 consists of 14 residues. This clone was detected only once. Method: immunoSEQ multiplex PCR; TCRdb's copy keeps in-frame clones and lacks some. The repertoire holds more than 130,000 clones, with about four fifths as singletons. This rearrangement joins TRBV12-5 to TRBJ1-4; 8 nucleotides match TRBD1. The receptor was derived from a human donor in a cohort sampled during active COVID-19. The material sequenced was peripheral blood. The CDR3 protein is CASRNRGANEKLFF. The CDR3 nucleotides read TGTGCTAGCCGGAACAGGGGGGCTAATGAAAAACTGTTTTTT.